A single sample gave rise to the 20 T cell receptor beta chains below, sequenced in a study of control samples from healthy donors and cancer patients. TCRdb's copy holds only in-frame clones and misses some; the assay was immunoSEQ multiplex PCR. Of tens of thousands of clones listed, around nine tenths are singletons. The sequenced sample consisted of PBMCs. These receptors all stem from a man between 50 and 59 years old with head and neck cancer.

The rearrangement joins TRBV20-1 to TRBJ2-7; no reliable D call. The CDR3 length is 12 residues. The V gene's germline CDR1 is DFQATT and CDR2 SNEGSKA (reference sequence). The germline V and J ends were trimmed by 3 bases and 2 bases, with 8 bases remaining between them. Here the CDR3 DNA reads TGCAGTGCTAGTGTCCAGGCCTACGAGCAGTACTTC. Translated, it gives CSASVQAYEQYF.

V usage is TRBV5-6 and J usage is TRBJ2-1; 9 nucleotides agree with TRBD2. Unmatched junction bases numbered 6, after V lost 0 bases and J lost 8 bases. Looked up from germline, CDR1 is SGHDT and CDR2 is YYEEEE. The CDR3 loop spans 15 amino acids. CDR3 coding DNA: TGTGCCAGCAGCTTGGGTAGCGGGAGAAACCATGAGCAGTTCTTC. It translates to CASSLGSGRNHEQFF.

The chain couples TRBV4-3 to TRBJ1-1; a possible D gene is TRBD1 (5 bases). V shed 4 bases and J shed 2 bases, with 11 bases lying between them. CDR3 length: 14 residues. Per germline, CDR1 LGHNA and CDR2 YSLEER. CDR3 sequence reads: CASSPARDNTEAFF. CDR3 coding DNA: TGCGCCAGCAGCCCCGCCAGGGACAACACTGAAGCTTTCTTT.

This chain connects TRBV19 to TRBJ2-7; 7 nucleotides agree with TRBD1. Trimming at V came to 3 bases and at J to 3 bases, leaving 2 bases not matched to a gene. The germline V gene has CDR1 LNHDA and CDR2 SQIVND (reference sequence). The CDR3 totals 13 residues. CDR3 in amino acids: CASSMGTVYEQYF. Written as DNA, the CDR3 is TGTGCCAGTAGTATGGGGACAGTCTACGAGCAGTACTTC. The full variable domain, rest sourced from reference TRBV19 and TRBJ2-7, is DGGITQSPKYLFRKEGQNVTLSCEQNLNHDAMYWYRQDPGQGLRLIYYSQIVNDFQKGDIAEGYSVSREKKESFPLTVTSAQKNPTAFYLCASSMGTVYEQYFGPGTRLTVT.

This clone was observed a handful of times. The rearrangement links TRBV9 to TRBJ2-3; 7 bases agree with TRBD2. V gave up 3 bases and J gave up 2 bases; unmatched junction bases: 3. Germline V gives CDR1 SGDLS, CDR2 YYNGEE. This CDR3 has 14 amino acids. Here the CDR3 reads CASSATSDTDTQYF. CDR3 sequence (DNA): TGTGCCAGCAGCGCTACTAGCGACACAGATACGCAGTATTTT.

This clone has more than one count but fewer than ten. The J gene is TRBJ1-6, the V gene TRBV6-1; the D gene is possibly TRBD1 (6 bases). V was shortened by 3 bases and J by 0 bases, with 12 bases between the two germline ends. The CDR3 length is 17 residues. CDR1 and CDR2 (germline): MNHNS, SASEGT. The CDR3 here is CASSEGQGFSYNSPLHF. CDR3 coding DNA: TGTGCCAGCAGTGAGGGACAAGGTTTCTCCTATAATTCACCCCTCCACTTT.

CDR3 region: CASRPTGATNYGYTF. Here the CDR3 DNA reads TGTGCCAGCAGGCCGACAGGGGCTACTAACTATGGCTACACCTTC. The chain couples TRBV28 to TRBJ1-2; 8 bases line up with TRBD1. Unmatched junction bases numbered 6, after V lost 6 bases and J lost 0 bases. This CDR3 contains 15 residues. The germline CDR1 and CDR2 sequences are MDHEN and SYDVKM.

The J gene is TRBJ1-1, the V gene TRBV19; D is unclear. V lost 6 bases and J lost 3, with 8 bases in between. CDR3 size: 12 residues. The V gene's germline CDR1 is LNHDA and CDR2 SQIVND (reference sequence). The CDR3 bases are TGTGCCAGTAGACGTCAGCACACTGAAGCTTTCTTT. It encodes CASRRQHTEAFF.

The rearrangement joins TRBV5-4 to TRBJ1-6; D is perhaps TRBD1 (6 bases). Germline-derived CDR1 and CDR2 are SGHNT and YYREEE (reference sequence). The V end was cut by 0 bases, the J end by 8 bases, with 21 bases between. The CDR3 sequence is 18 residues long. Here the CDR3 reads CASSLGTAVDPGDSPLHF. The CDR3 DNA is TGTGCCAGCAGCTTGGGGACAGCGGTCGACCCAGGGGATTCACCCCTCCACTTT.

The rearrangement uses TRBV4-2 and TRBJ2-2; 13 bases map to TRBD2. Germline-derived CDR1 and CDR2 are LGHNA and YNFKEQ. V lost 4 bases, J lost 8 bases, and 13 bases stayed unmatched. This CDR3 contains 18 residues. DNA of the CDR3: TGTGCCAGCAGCCCCTTGACGGGACTAGCGGGAATCATGGGGGAGCTGTTTTTT. Amino acid sequence: CASSPLTGLAGIMGELFF.

The rearrangement joins TRBV9 to TRBJ1-3; no clear D gene. V gave up 5 bases and J gave up 0 bases, with 9 bases separating them. In germline, CDR1 is SGDLS, CDR2 YYNGEE. The CDR3 extends over 14 amino acids. The CDR3 here is CASSQQSSGNTIYF. The CDR3 DNA reads TGTGCCAGCAGTCAACAGAGCTCTGGAAACACCATATATTTT.

The chain is built from TRBV28 and TRBJ1-4; no firm D call. There are 13 residues in the CDR3. In germline, CDR1 is MDHEN, CDR2 SYDVKM. V dropped 3 bases and J dropped 3 bases, with 5 bases sitting between them. The CDR3 bases are TGTGCCAGCAGTTTTTGGGCTAATGAAAAACTGTTTTTT. This codes for CASSFWANEKLFF.

This chain links TRBV30 with TRBJ1-2, with D unresolved. Trimming left V 3 bases short and J 4 bases short, with 6 bases between. The CDR3 extends over 11 amino acids. The germline V gene encodes CDR1 GTSNPN and CDR2 SVGIG (reference sequence). Here the CDR3 reads CAWSPGYGYTF. In nucleotides, the CDR3 is TGTGCCTGGAGCCCTGGCTATGGCTACACCTTC.

The chain links TRBV14 to TRBJ1-1; D gene ambiguous. Trimming pared 1 base from V and 0 bases from J, leaving 9 bases between. Germline V CDR1 and CDR2: SGHDN, FVKESK. CDR3 length equals 15 residues. CDR3 sequence (DNA): TGTGCCAGCAGCCAAGGGCAGTTCATGAACACTGAAGCTTTCTTT. This codes for CASSQGQFMNTEAFF.

The gene calls are TRBV10-3 and TRBJ2-5, with 11 nucleotides matching TRBD1. Trimming at V came to 3 bases and at J to 5 bases, leaving 5 bases not matched to a gene. This CDR3 has 15 amino acids. From germline, CDR1 is ENHRY and CDR2 SYGVKD. For the CDR3, the DNA is TGTGCCATCAGTGACCCGGACAGGGGGCGTGAGACCCAGTACTTC. As protein: CAISDPDRGRETQYF.

This clone is a singleton in its sample. The CDR3 DNA is TGTGCCAGCAGCTTAAACGGGGACACTGAAGCTTTCTTT. This gives the protein CASSLNGDTEAFF. This chain connects TRBV7-9 to TRBJ1-1, with D hard to call. This CDR3 spans 13 amino acids. CDR1 and CDR2 (germline): SEHNR, FQNEAQ (reference sequence). The V and J ends lost 2 bases and 3 bases respectively, with 7 bases between them.

The chain carries TRBV3-1 (or the pseudogene TRBV3-2) and TRBJ2-1; TRBD2 is a possible D gene (6 bases). Trimming shortened V by 1 base and J by 4 bases, and 11 bases separated the two germline ends. CDR3 size: 15 residues. The germline gives CDR1 LGHDT, CDR2 YNNKEL (reference sequence). Here the CDR3 reads CASSQGLGGYNEQFF. DNA for the CDR3: TGTGCCAGCAGCCAAGGACTAGGAGGTTACAATGAGCAGTTCTTC.

The chain is built from TRBV15 and TRBJ1-2, with a weak D call TRBD1 (6 bases). The CDR3 totals 13 residues. The V end lost 3 bases, the J end lost 4 bases, and 9 bases lay between the germline ends. From germline, CDR1 is LNHNV and CDR2 YYDKDF (reference sequence). The CDR3, as DNA: TGTGCCACCAGCAGGACAGGAGGCTATGGCTACACCTTC. This codes for CATSRTGGYGYTF.

V gene TRBV6-1 combines with J gene TRBJ2-3; tentatively, D is TRBD1 (5 bases). V was pared by 0 bases and J by 3 bases, with 10 bases between. CDR1 is MNHNS and CDR2 is SASEGT in the germline V gene. This CDR3 is 15 amino acids long. The CDR3: CASSEAAGITDTQYF. In DNA form, the CDR3 reads TGTGCCAGCAGTGAAGCGGCAGGGATTACAGATACGCAGTATTTT.

The DNA of the CDR3 is TGTGCCAGCAGTGCGGGCACCGGGGAGCTGTTTTTT. Translated: CASSAGTGELFF. The chain recombines TRBV12-3 or TRBV12-4 with TRBJ2-2; a possible D gene is TRBD2 (5 bases). V lost 5 bases and J 4 bases, leaving 5 bases between the germline ends. This CDR3 region has 12 residues.